The 22 T cell receptor beta chains in this list originate from one sample, sequenced in a study of beta chain features in type 1 diabetes. All of the isolated RNA was reverse transcribed, so expressed TCRB transcripts were sequenced. Profiling relied on immunoSEQ multiplex PCR, and the TCRdb table lists in-frame clones only, not all of them. The data hold 400,000 to 450,000 clones, with about 15% observed a single time. Material: naive CD4+ T cells from blood. The source is a man between 25 and 39 years old in good health.

The rearrangement uses TRBV9 and TRBJ2-1, with 8 nucleotides matching TRBD1. The V gene end was trimmed by 4 bases and the J gene end by 8 bases; junction bases not matched to a gene: 8. The length of the CDR3 is 14 residues. CDR1 SGDLS and CDR2 YYNGEE come from the germline V gene. The CDR3 DNA follows: TGTGCCAGCAGCTCCCAGGACAGGGCTGATGAGCAGTTCTTC. This translates into CASSSQDRADEQFF.

There are a few counts of this clone. The V and J genes are TRBV18 and TRBJ2-1; D is ambiguous. V lost 2 bases and J lost 7, with 6 bases in between. The CDR3 runs 12 residues. Germline CDR1 is KGHSH and CDR2 is LQKENI. The DNA of the CDR3 is TGTGCCAGCTCACCAGGAATAAATGAGCAGTTCTTC. It translates to CASSPGINEQFF.

The V call is TRBV6-5, the J call TRBJ1-1; TRBD1 agrees at 7 bases. The germline gives CDR1 MNHEY, CDR2 SVGAGI. This CDR3 has 14 residues. Trimming took 5 bases from V and 1 from J; bases not matched to a gene: 4. The CDR3 nucleotides are TGTGCCAGCAGTCGCGACAGGGAGAACACTGAAGCTTTCTTT. Protein: CASSRDRENTEAFF.

This rearrangement joins TRBV18 to TRBJ2-5; D is uncertain. Germline CDR1 reads KGHSH; CDR2 reads LQKENI. V was shortened by 4 bases and J by 1 base, with 7 bases between the two germline ends. The CDR3 covers 13 residues. CDR3 nucleotides: TGTGCCAGCTCACGTACCATCCAAGAGACCCAGTACTTC. It encodes CASSRTIQETQYF.

This clone was counted only a few times. V is TRBV9 and J is TRBJ1-1; a weak D match, TRBD1 (6 bases). Trimming cost V 3 bases and J 4 bases, with 10 bases left between them. CDR3 size: 13 residues. Looked up from germline, CDR1 is SGDLS and CDR2 is YYNGEE. The CDR3, as DNA: TGTGCCAGCAGCGGAGGAGGGGGCACTGAAGCTTTCTTT. This sequence encodes CASSGGGGTEAFF.

The chain couples TRBV7-2 to TRBJ2-2; D may be TRBD2 (5 bases). In germline, CDR1 is SGHTA, CDR2 FQGNSA. With 10 bases removed from V and 1 base from J, the gap between germline ends came to 16 bases. The length of the CDR3 is 15 residues. CDR3 DNA sequence: TGTGCCACCCGACCCCCGGGGTTGAACACCGGGGAGCTGTTTTTT. Its protein product is CATRPPGLNTGELFF.

This clone has more than one count but fewer than ten. The chain uses TRBV7-8 and TRBJ1-4; D remains unclear. This CDR3 has 12 amino acids. V was pared by 4 bases and J by 8 bases, with 8 bases between. The germline V gene encodes CDR1 SGHVS and CDR2 FQNEAQ. For the CDR3, the DNA is TGTGCCAGCAGCTCTCGACAAGAAAAACTGTTTTTT. This sequence encodes CASSSRQEKLFF.

Only a few counts were recorded for this clone. CDR3 loop: CASSFISGNEQFF. CDR3 coding DNA: TGTGCCAGCAGCTTTATTAGCGGGAATGAGCAGTTCTTC. The chain couples TRBV5-4 to TRBJ2-1; TRBD2 matches 7 bases. The CDR3 sequence is 13 residues long. V trimming: 2 bases; J trimming: 7 bases; junction bases outside the gene matches: 3. Per germline, CDR1 SGHNT and CDR2 YYREEE (reference sequence). Looking up the rest from reference TRBV5-4 and TRBJ2-1 gives the full variable domain: ETGVTQSPTHLIKTRGQQVTLRCSSQSGHNTVSWYQQALGQGPQFIFQYYREEENGRGNFPPRFSGLQFPNYSSELNVNALELDDSALYLCASSFISGNEQFFGPGTRLTVL.

This chain uses TRBV7-6 with TRBJ2-3; D is undetermined. The CDR3 runs 14 residues. The V end was cut by 1 base, the J end by 2 bases, with 7 bases between. Germline V CDR1 and CDR2: SGHVS, FNYEAQ. The CDR3 loop reads CASSLVGHTDTQYF. DNA for the CDR3: TGTGCCAGCAGCTTAGTGGGCCACACAGATACGCAGTATTTT.

This clone has just a few counts. The chain employs TRBV29-1 and TRBJ2-3, with TRBD2 matching over 8 bases. Germline CDR1 and CDR2: SQVTM and ANQGSEA. The V gene end was trimmed by 7 bases and the J gene end by 3 bases; junction bases not matched to a gene: 3. CDR3 size: 12 residues. CDR3 nucleotides: TGCAGCGAACGACTAGCGACAGATACGCAGTATTTT. Translated, it gives CSERLATDTQYF.

This clone came up a few times. The chain recombines TRBV10-3 with TRBJ2-7; TRBD1 is a possible D gene (5 bases). The CDR3 length is 17 residues. V was pared by 4 bases and J by 1 base, with 20 bases between. The germline gives CDR1 ENHRY, CDR2 SYGVKD. CDR3 sequence reads: CAISGGARQTNSYEQYF. The DNA of the CDR3 is TGTGCCATCAGTGGAGGTGCCCGACAGACGAATTCCTACGAGCAGTACTTC.

This clone was found a few times. This chain connects TRBV7-2 to TRBJ1-1; D gene uncertain. Germline assignment: CDR1 SGHTA and CDR2 FQGNSA. This CDR3 comprises 12 residues. V was clipped by 5 bases and J by 5 bases, with 9 bases between them. CDR3 DNA: TGTGCCAGCAGCCGTACGGCGACTGAAGCTTTCTTT. This codes for CASSRTATEAFF.

The rearrangement links TRBV4-2 to TRBJ1-1; maybe TRBD1 (6 bases). CDR1 and CDR2 from the germline V gene are LGHNA and YNFKEQ. CDR3 length equals 12 residues. Trimming took off 10 bases at V and 5 bases at J, with 14 bases between the two ends. The CDR3 DNA reads TGTGCCACTGCTTCTCAGGGGACTGAAGCTTTCTTT. As protein: CATASQGTEAFF.

The V call is TRBV6-1, the J call TRBJ1-6, with D possibly being TRBD1 (6 bases). Germline V gene lookup returns CDR1 MNHNS and CDR2 SASEGT. CDR3 length: 15 residues. The V end was cut by 5 bases, the J end by 8 bases, with 16 bases between. DNA of the CDR3: TGTGCCAGCAGTAGGGGCACAGGGTTGGATTCACCCCTCCACTTT. This gives the protein CASSRGTGLDSPLHF.

Only one count was recorded for this clone. The V gene is TRBV4-3, the J gene TRBJ1-2, with a possible D match to TRBD1 (6 bases). V lost 4 bases to trimming and J lost 8 bases, with 14 bases between them. This CDR3 has 13 amino acids. From germline, CDR1 is LGHNA and CDR2 YSLEER. This CDR3 reads CASSLAQGGGYTF. CDR3 in DNA: TGCGCCAGCAGCCTCGCACAGGGAGGGGGCTACACCTTC.

This clone was seen more than once but under ten times. This chain connects TRBV19 to TRBJ2-1; 9 nucleotides line up with TRBD2. The CDR3 runs 13 residues. V lost 3 bases and J lost 14; bases outside the gene matches: 8. In germline, CDR1 is LNHDA, CDR2 SQIVND (reference sequence). The DNA of the CDR3 is TGTGCCAGTAGTATGACTAGGGCTAGCGGGAAGTTCTTC. Amino acids: CASSMTRASGKFF.

This clone came up a few times. V and J are TRBV2 and TRBJ2-5, with 8 bases lining up with TRBD2. V trimming: 7 bases; J trimming: 7 bases; junction bases outside the gene matches: 11. This CDR3 is 14 amino acids long. CDR1 SNHLY and CDR2 FYNNEI come from the germline V gene. CDR3 sequence reads: CASTPGLGSGTQYF. In DNA form, the CDR3 reads TGTGCCAGCACCCCGGGACTAGGGTCTGGGACCCAGTACTTC.

This clone occurred a few times. The CDR3 sequence is CASSRTSGAYEQYV. Written as DNA, the CDR3 is TGTGCCAGCAGTCGGACTAGCGGAGCCTACGAGCAGTACGTC. V usage is TRBV7-2 and J usage is TRBJ2-7; TRBD2 agrees at 10 bases. The ends lost 6 bases at V and 2 bases at J; junction bases unmatched: 4. Germline V gene data show CDR1 as SGHTA and CDR2 as FQGNSA. The CDR3 covers 14 residues.

This clone has only a few counts. The chain is built from TRBV11-2 and TRBJ2-7; D is possibly TRBD2 (5 bases). Germline values: CDR1 SGHAT, CDR2 FQNNGV. The CDR3 contains 15 residues. Trimming took off 1 base at V and 3 bases at J, with 13 bases between the two ends. As DNA, the CDR3 is TGTGCCAGCAGCTTAGTTTGGGAGAAAAGCTACGAGCAGTACTTC. Translation gives CASSLVWEKSYEQYF.

The chain links TRBV5-1 to TRBJ1-1; D remains unclear. From germline, CDR1 is SGHRS and CDR2 YFSETQ. The CDR3 loop spans 14 amino acids. V dropped 2 bases and J dropped 1 base, with 9 bases sitting between them. CDR3 sequence reads: CASSFSKPNTEAFF. The CDR3 nucleotides read TGCGCCAGCAGCTTTTCAAAGCCGAACACTGAAGCTTTCTTT.

This rearrangement joins TRBV4-3 to TRBJ2-7, with a tentative D call TRBD2 (5 bases). The CDR3 consists of 17 residues. V gave up 1 base and J gave up 0 bases, with 16 bases separating them. Germline V gene lookup returns CDR1 LGHNA and CDR2 YSLEER. The CDR3 protein is CASSQARGCGSSYEQYV. The CDR3 coding sequence is TGCGCCAGCAGCCAAGCCCGCGGGTGCGGTAGCTCCTACGAGCAGTACGTC.

V usage is TRBV11-2 and J usage is TRBJ2-7; no reliable D call. CDR3 length equals 13 residues. V was trimmed by 2 bases and J by 0 bases, leaving 5 bases between them. Germline CDR1 and CDR2: SGHAT and FQNNGV. The CDR3: CASSLSSSYEQYV. CDR3 nucleotides: TGTGCCAGCAGCTTATCCTCCTCCTACGAGCAGTACGTC.